The clone carrying this T cell receptor beta chain showed up many times. This record belongs to a study of kidney transplant recipient with SARS-CoV-2 infection. Germline V gene lookup returns CDR1 MNHEY and CDR2 SMNVEV (reference sequence). The CDR3 covers 15 residues. J lost 6 bases, V lost 3 bases, and 11 bases had no gene match. TCRdb called the reads again in MiXCR, with one record for every CDR3 protein. The sample has 200,000 to 300,000 distinct CDR3 sequences, about 30% seen once; the top ten hold roughly 7%. The sequencing here drew on a blood sample, taken at baseline and between days 110 and 120 from a kidney transplant recipient. The TCR comes from a male patient aged 30 to 40 who had COVID-19 and was a kidney transplant recipient. Some of these T cells may belong to the graft donor. This chain joins TRBV27 and TRBJ2-7, with TRBD2 matching 7 bases. The CDR3 reads CASSLGGGPPFEQYF. The CDR3 region has the DNA TGTGCCAGCAGTTTGGGGGGAGGGCCTCCTTTCGAGCAGTACTTC.